This is a list of T cell receptor beta chains from one sample in a study of blood T cell repertoires in COVID-19. Clones were read by immunoSEQ multiplex PCR, and TCRdb kept only the in-frame ones, dropping some. The repertoire includes under 200,000 clones, about 83% of them detected once, and about 1.5% sits in the top ten. The sequencing input was peripheral blood. The receptors here all came from a human donor in a cohort sampled during active COVID-19. CDR3s include the opening cysteine and the closing phenylalanine or tryptophan. D genes are given only for firm matches. The size entry is marked missing in some rows and otherwise reads once, few, many or a size class.

cdr3_aa cdr3_nt clone_size v_call d_call j_call
CATSRRQADEKLFF TGTGCCACCAGCCGCCGACAGGCCGATGAAAAACTGTTTTTT few TRBV15 NA TRBJ1-4
CASSDRGDQPQHF TGTGCCAGCAGCGACAGGGGCGATCAGCCCCAGCATTTT NA TRBV12-3/TRBV12-4 TRBD1 TRBJ1-5
CASSLSRGRETQYF TGTGCCAGCAGCTTAAGCAGGGGGCGAGAGACCCAGTACTTC NA TRBV7-6 TRBD1 TRBJ2-5
CASRKGGAVNEKLFF TGTGCCAGCAGGAAGGGAGGCGCGGTTAATGAAAAACTGTTTTTT NA TRBV9 NA TRBJ1-4
CASSDRGTDTQYF TGTGCCAGCTCGGACAGGGGCACAGATACGCAGTATTTT NA TRBV6-4 TRBD1 TRBJ2-3
CASSFRLALSSYNEQFF TGTGCCAGCAGCTTCCGACTAGCCCTGAGCTCCTACAATGAGCAGTTCTTC NA TRBV7-3 TRBD2 TRBJ2-1
CASSDPRGTGFNEQFF TGTGCCAGCAGTGACCCCCGAGGGACAGGGTTCAATGAGCAGTTCTTC NA TRBV2 TRBD1 TRBJ2-1
CASSFSGPGGYEQYF TGTGCCAGCAGCTTTAGTGGTCCAGGGGGTTACGAGCAGTACTTC NA TRBV7-9 TRBD1 TRBJ2-7
CASSPGAVSNYGYTF TGTGCCAGCAGCCCTGGGGCAGTCTCTAACTATGGCTACACCTTC NA TRBV9 NA TRBJ1-2
CASSFPGAMTEQYF TGTGCCAGCAGCTTCCCGGGAGCTATGACGGAGCAGTACTTC few TRBV11-2 NA TRBJ2-7
CASSQVPGDAYEQYF TGTGCCAGCAGCCAAGTCCCAGGGGACGCCTACGAGCAGTACTTC NA TRBV3-1/TRBV3-2 NA TRBJ2-7
CASSLGQGKDGYTF TGTGCCAGCAGTTTAGGACAGGGGAAGGATGGCTACACCTTC NA TRBV27 TRBD1 TRBJ1-2
CASSQDIGGYGYTF TGTGCCAGCAGCCAAGATATCGGGGGCTATGGCTACACCTTC once TRBV3-1/TRBV3-2 NA TRBJ1-2
CASSGARGQQYF TGTGCCAGCTCCGGCGCCCGGGGTCAGCAGTACTTC NA TRBV9 NA TRBJ2-7
CASSSGEQYF TGTGCCAGCAGCTCAGGCGAGCAGTACTTC few TRBV11-2 NA TRBJ2-7
CASSLVGGQETQYF TGTGCCAGCAGCTTAGTGGGGGGCCAAGAGACCCAGTACTTC NA TRBV7-9 NA TRBJ2-5
CASSSDNGETQYF TGCGCCAGCAGCAGTGACAATGGGGAGACCCAGTACTTC NA TRBV5-1 NA TRBJ2-5
CASIQQLEAFF TGTGCCAGCATACAGCAATTAGAAGCTTTCTTT NA TRBV6-5 NA TRBJ1-1
CASSLGTTPYEQYF TGTGCCAGCAGCTTAGGGACAACTCCCTACGAGCAGTACTTC NA TRBV7-3 NA TRBJ2-7
CASSLLAGVHEQFF TGTGCCAGCAGCTTACTAGCGGGGGTCCATGAGCAGTTCTTC few TRBV7-9 TRBD2 TRBJ2-1
CARSCTGTNTDTQYF TGTGCCAGAAGCTGCACAGGGACTAACACAGATACGCAGTATTTT NA TRBV5-3 NA TRBJ2-3
CASSLVAGSYEQYF TGCGCCAGCAGCTTGGTGGCAGGGTCCTACGAGCAGTACTTC NA TRBV5-1 NA TRBJ2-7
CASSSVNTEAFF TGTGCCAGCAGTTCAGTAAACACTGAAGCTTTCTTT NA TRBV6-5 NA TRBJ1-1
CASSMRGQGAAYEQYF TGTGCCAGTAGTATGAGGGGACAGGGAGCGGCCTACGAGCAGTACTTC NA TRBV19 TRBD1 TRBJ2-7
CASSQVRVTSSPLHF TGTGCCAGCAGCCAAGTCAGGGTAACCTCTTCACCCCTCCACTTT few TRBV3-1/TRBV3-2 NA TRBJ1-6
CASSAHGQGLNTEAFF TGTGCCAGCAGCGCCCATGGACAGGGCCTGAACACTGAAGCTTTCTTT few TRBV9 TRBD1 TRBJ1-1
CASGSSGGAEGDTQYF TGCGCCAGCGGCTCTAGCGGGGGGGCCGAGGGAGATACGCAGTATTTT NA TRBV5-1 TRBD2 TRBJ2-3
CASSLEGGQSSYEQYF TGTGCCAGCAGCTTAGAGGGGGGACAGAGCTCCTACGAGCAGTACTTC NA TRBV7-6 NA TRBJ2-7
CASSMHPLSEQFF TGTGCCAGTAGTATGCACCCTCTGAGTGAGCAGTTCTTC NA TRBV19 NA TRBJ2-1
CASSLRDFAYEQYF TGTGCCAGCAGCCTGCGGGACTTCGCCTACGAGCAGTACTTC NA TRBV5-5 NA TRBJ2-7
CASSLEGGRTGELFF TGTGCCAGCAGCTTAGAGGGCGGGAGAACCGGGGAGCTGTTTTTT NA TRBV11-2 TRBD2 TRBJ2-2
CASSLVGSYGYTF TGTGCCAGCAGCTTAGTGGGGAGCTATGGCTACACCTTC NA TRBV11-2 NA TRBJ1-2
CASSQDLEGLRNTIYF TGTGCCAGCAGCCAAGATTTGGAGGGGTTAAGAAACACCATATATTTT NA TRBV4-2 NA TRBJ1-3
CASSLGGQGYNSPLHF TGTGCCAGCAGCTTAGGGGGACAGGGGTATAATTCACCCCTCCACTTT NA TRBV7-2 TRBD1 TRBJ1-6
CASSLDFAVGNTGELFF TGTGCCAGCAGCTTAGATTTTGCGGTTGGGAACACCGGGGAGCTGTTTTTT NA TRBV7-9 NA TRBJ2-2
CASSLQGDNQPQHF TGTGCCAGCAGTCTACAGGGTGACAATCAGCCCCAGCATTTT NA TRBV5-5 NA TRBJ1-5
CASSYAQGSYEQYF TGTGCCAGCAGTTACGCCCAGGGCTCCTACGAGCAGTACTTC NA TRBV6-6 NA TRBJ2-7
CASSQDWASGIIYEQYF TGTGCCAGCAGCCAAGATTGGGCTAGCGGGATCATCTACGAGCAGTACTTC NA TRBV3-1/TRBV3-2 TRBD2 TRBJ2-7
CATSDPGQGGQPQHF TGTGCCACCAGTGATCCAGGACAGGGCGGACAGCCCCAGCATTTT NA TRBV24-1 TRBD1 TRBJ1-5
CASSVPSQGHGYTF TGTGCCAGCAGCGTACCCTCTCAGGGTCACGGCTACACCTTC NA TRBV9 NA TRBJ1-2
CASGQKSHEQFF TGTGCCAGCGGACAGAAGAGTCATGAGCAGTTCTTC NA TRBV2 NA TRBJ2-1
CASSLGRGSGEQYF TGCGCCAGCAGCTTGGGCAGGGGAAGCGGCGAGCAGTACTTC NA TRBV5-1 NA TRBJ2-7
CASSFSGVDTQYF TGTGCCAGCAGCTTTAGCGGGGTAGATACGCAGTATTTT few TRBV7-2 TRBD2 TRBJ2-3
CASSFPGQGVYGYTF TGTGCCAGCAGCTTCCCGGGACAGGGGGTCTATGGCTACACCTTC once TRBV11-2 TRBD1 TRBJ1-2
CAIKAPGDNYGYTF TGTGCCATCAAGGCCCCAGGGGATAACTATGGCTACACCTTC few TRBV10-3 NA TRBJ1-2
CASRGSRGRNQPQHF TGCGCCAGCAGAGGGAGTAGGGGGCGGAATCAGCCCCAGCATTTT NA TRBV10-1 TRBD1 TRBJ1-5
CASRRQTSGNEQYF TGTGCCAGCCGAAGACAGACTAGCGGGAACGAGCAGTACTTC few TRBV2 TRBD2 TRBJ2-7
CASSPFAGGTGELFF TGTGCCAGCAGCCCCTTTGCGGGGGGAACCGGGGAGCTGTTTTTT NA TRBV6-5 TRBD2 TRBJ2-2